A single T cell receptor (beta chain) is shown here with its context. This sample was taken from a study of T-cell memory formation after mild COVID-19. Each CDR3 protein is one row after TCRdb ran MiXCR on the 5' RACE reads. The sample lists fewer than 200,000 distinct CDR3 sequences, over 20% seen once, with 23% in the top ten. The CDR3 spans 13 residues. This sequence joins TRBV21-1 and TRBJ2-5; the table's D call of TRBD2 was not tested on the DNA. The end of the DNA aligns better with TRBJ2-1, so the J call may be wrong. TRBV21-1 is a pseudogene locus. Material: PBMCs or a T cell subset sorted from them (not recorded which). The TCR sequence derives from an adult woman who had mild COVID-19 (a few samples of this study predate the infection). Cell type and time point are not known. CDR3 bases: TGTGCCAGCACCTCCCCCATCGACAATGAGCAGTTCTTC. It encodes CASTSPIDNEQFF.